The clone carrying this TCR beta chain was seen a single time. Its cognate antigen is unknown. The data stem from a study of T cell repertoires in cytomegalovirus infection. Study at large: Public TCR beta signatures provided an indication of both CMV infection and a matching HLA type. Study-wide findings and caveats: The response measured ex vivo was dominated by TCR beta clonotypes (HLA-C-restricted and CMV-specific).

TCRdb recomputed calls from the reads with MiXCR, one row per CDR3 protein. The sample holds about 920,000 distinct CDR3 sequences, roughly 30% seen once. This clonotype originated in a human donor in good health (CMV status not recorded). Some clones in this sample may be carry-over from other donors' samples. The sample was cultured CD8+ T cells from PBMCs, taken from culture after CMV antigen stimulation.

The CDR3: CASSSPGGSNQPQHF. CDR3 DNA: TGTGCCAGCTCTTCCCCAGGGGGCAGCAATCAGCCCCAGCATTTT. The chain links TRBV27 to TRBJ1-5; 8 bases line up with TRBD1. This CDR3 spans 15 amino acids. After removal of 8 bases from V and 1 base from J, the junction contained 7 bases not matched to a gene. From germline, CDR1 is MNHEY and CDR2 SMNVEV (reference sequence).